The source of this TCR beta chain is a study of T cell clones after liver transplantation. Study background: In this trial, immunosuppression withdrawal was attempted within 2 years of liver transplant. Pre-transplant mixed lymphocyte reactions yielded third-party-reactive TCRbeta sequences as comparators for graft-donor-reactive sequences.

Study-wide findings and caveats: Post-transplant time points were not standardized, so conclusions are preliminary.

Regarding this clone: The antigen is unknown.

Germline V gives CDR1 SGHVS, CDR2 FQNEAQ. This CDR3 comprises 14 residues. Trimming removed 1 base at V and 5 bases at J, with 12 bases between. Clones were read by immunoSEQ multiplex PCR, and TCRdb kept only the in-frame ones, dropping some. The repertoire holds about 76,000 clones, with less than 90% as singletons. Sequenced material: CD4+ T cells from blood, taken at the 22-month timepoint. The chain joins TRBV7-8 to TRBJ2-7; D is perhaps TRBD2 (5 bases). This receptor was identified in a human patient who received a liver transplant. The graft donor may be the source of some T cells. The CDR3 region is CASSLVGSRNEQYF. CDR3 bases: TGTGCCAGCAGCTTAGTGGGGAGCAGGAACGAGCAGTACTTC.